Sequencing of this T cell receptor beta chain was carried out in a study of identical twins. After template switching added a universal primer site, the resulting cDNA carried unique molecular identifiers. TCRdb reprocessed the 5' RACE reads with MiXCR, giving one entry per CDR3 protein. The sample lists some 1,600,000 distinct CDR3 sequences, about 31% occurring once. The germline V gene encodes CDR1 SNHLY and CDR2 FYNNEI. Trimming cost V 3 bases and J 6 bases; bases outside gene matches: 13. The CDR3 covers 18 residues. The sequence came from a newborn girl in good health. Source material: cord blood. This chain joins TRBV2 and TRBJ2-1; the match to TRBD2 covers 11 bases. This CDR3 is CASSDPTSGIPRSNEQFF. DNA for the CDR3: TGTGCCAGCAGTGATCCGACTAGCGGGATCCCCCGGAGCAATGAGCAGTTCTTC.